This TCR beta chain was captured by sequencing in a study of cytomegalovirus exposure and HLA in healthy donors. This clone has a handful of counts. The repertoire was sequenced with immunoSEQ multiplex PCR; TCRdb's copy has only in-frame clones and lacks some. The sample lists hundreds of thousands of clones; around 80% were seen once. Trimming cost V 0 bases and J 4 bases; bases outside gene matches: 1. This CDR3 has 15 amino acids. Per germline, CDR1 ENHRY and CDR2 SYGVKD. The donors were in the roughly 130-subject validation cohort, distinct from the roughly 700-subject first cohort. The sample was PBMCs. The TCR was taken from a woman aged 25 to 39 in good health and CMV-seropositive. V is TRBV10-3 and J is TRBJ1-1, with 11 bases matching TRBD1. DNA for the CDR3: TGTGCCATCAGTGAGTCCGGGACAGGGGGCACTGAAGCTTTCTTT. Its protein is CAISESGTGGTEAFF.